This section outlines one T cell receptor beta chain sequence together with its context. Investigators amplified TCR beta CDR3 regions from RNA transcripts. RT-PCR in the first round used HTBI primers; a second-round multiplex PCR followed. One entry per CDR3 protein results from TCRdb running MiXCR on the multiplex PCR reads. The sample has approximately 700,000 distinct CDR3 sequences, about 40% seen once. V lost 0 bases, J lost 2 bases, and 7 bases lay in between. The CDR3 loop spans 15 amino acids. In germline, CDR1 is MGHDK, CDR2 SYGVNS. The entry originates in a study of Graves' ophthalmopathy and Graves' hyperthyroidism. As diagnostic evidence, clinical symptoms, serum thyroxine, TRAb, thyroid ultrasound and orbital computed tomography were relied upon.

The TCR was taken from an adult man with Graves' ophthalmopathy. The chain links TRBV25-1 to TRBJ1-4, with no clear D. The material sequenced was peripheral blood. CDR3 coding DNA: TGTGCCAGCAGTGAATATAGAGGGACTAATGAAAAACTGTTTTTT. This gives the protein CASSEYRGTNEKLFF.